Below are 14 T cell receptor beta chains sequenced from a single sample in a study of shared clonotypes between healthy human individuals. Clones were sequenced by immunoSEQ multiplex PCR, and TCRdb holds only the in-frame ones, with some missing. In the table there are about 1 million clones, about 75% of which are singletons. Specimen: memory CD4+ T cells sorted from blood. Documented subset: CD45RA-negative fraction. The receptors derive from a man younger than 35 in good health.

This clone has more than one count but fewer than ten. V and J are TRBV18 and TRBJ1-4; D is unresolved. The CDR3 sequence is 13 residues long. Trimming stripped 4 bases from V and 4 bases from J, with 7 bases between. The V gene's germline CDR1 is KGHSH and CDR2 LQKENI. CDR3 sequence reads: CASSQQNNEKLFF. The CDR3 DNA is TGTGCCAGCTCACAGCAGAATAATGAAAAACTGTTTTTT.

J is TRBJ2-3 and V is TRBV11-2; maybe TRBD2 (7 bases). CDR3 length: 16 amino acids. Germline lookup yields CDR1 SGHAT and CDR2 FQNNGV. V dropped 3 bases and J dropped 1 base, with 14 bases sitting between them. This CDR3 is CASSFSRGARTDTQYF. The CDR3 bases are TGTGCCAGCAGCTTCTCCCGGGGGGCACGCACAGATACGCAGTATTTT.

For this clone: This sample also contains other DNA sequences that code for the same CDR3. The CDR3 DNA is TGTGCCAGCAGTGCTGGACAGAGTAGCAATCAGCCCCAGCATTTT. It yields the protein CASSAGQSSNQPQHF. The rearrangement links TRBV6-1 to TRBJ1-5; a weak D match, TRBD1 (6 bases). Germline lookup yields CDR1 MNHNS and CDR2 SASEGT. Deletions cut 4 bases from V and 0 bases from J, with 10 bases between. This CDR3 is 15 amino acids long.

There are a few counts of this clone. Other DNA variants within this sample encode the same CDR3. The chain carries TRBV2 and TRBJ2-5; D might be TRBD1 or TRBD2, each matching 6 bases. V gave up 7 bases and J gave up 5 bases, with 14 bases separating them. CDR1 and CDR2 (germline): SNHLY, FYNNEI. The CDR3 length is 13 residues. CDR3 nucleotides: TGTGCCAGCATTGGGGGGCCGGGGGAGACCCAGTACTTC. Translating it yields CASIGGPGETQYF. The full variable domain, in which reference TRBV2 and TRBJ2-5 provide the parts outside the CDR3, is EPEVTQTPSHQVTQMGQEVILRCVPISNHLYFYWYRQILGQKVEFLVSFYNNEISEKSEIFDDQFSVERPDGSNFTLKIRSTKLEDSAMYFCASIGGPGETQYFGPGTRLLVL.

CDR3 nucleotide sequence: TGTGCCAGCAGCAAAGTAAGACCTGCCGAGCAGTACTTC. This gives the protein CASSKVRPAEQYF. This rearrangement joins TRBV21-1 to TRBJ2-7. TRBV21-1 counts as a pseudogene. The CDR3 extends over 13 amino acids.

This rearrangement joins TRBV5-1 to TRBJ2-7; 7 nucleotides agree with TRBD2. The CDR3 runs 14 residues. Germline-derived CDR1 and CDR2 are SGHRS and YFSETQ. Trimming at V came to 4 bases and at J to 5 bases, leaving 9 bases not matched to a gene. The CDR3 sequence: CASSGLIAGHEQYF. The CDR3 region has the DNA TGCGCCAGCAGCGGGTTGATAGCGGGCCACGAGCAGTACTTC.

As for this clone: Other nucleotide sequences from this sample produce the same CDR3. The CDR3: CASSESLAPYEQYF. Here the CDR3 DNA reads TGTGCCAGCAGTGAATCGCTGGCACCCTACGAGCAGTACTTC. This chain links TRBV6-1 with TRBJ2-7; D is unresolved. Per germline, CDR1 MNHNS and CDR2 SASEGT. V was trimmed by 2 bases and J by 2 bases, leaving 10 bases between them. The CDR3 spans 14 residues.

The DNA for the CDR3 is TGTGCCAGCAGCGTAAACCGGGACACTGAAGCTTTCTTT. The encoded protein is CASSVNRDTEAFF. The chain carries TRBV7-2 and TRBJ1-1; D gene unclear. CDR3 length: 13 amino acids. Between the trimmed V and J ends, which lost 5 bases and 3 bases, there was a span of 10 bases. Looked up from germline, CDR1 is SGHTA and CDR2 is FQGNSA.

This rearrangement joins TRBV28 to TRBJ2-5; 10 bases are a match to TRBD1. The CDR3 extends over 15 amino acids. CDR1 and CDR2 from the germline V gene are MDHEN and SYDVKM. The junction had 7 bases not matched to a gene; V was cut back by 3 bases and J by 6 bases. This chain's CDR3 is CASSFRQGARQTQYF. DNA for the CDR3: TGTGCCAGCAGTTTTCGACAGGGGGCTCGTCAGACCCAGTACTTC.

The V and J genes are TRBV6-5 and TRBJ2-1; 7 positions agree with TRBD2. CDR1 MNHEY and CDR2 SVGAGI come from the germline V gene. Trimming at V came to 7 bases and at J to 1 base, leaving 4 bases not matched to a gene. The CDR3 has 14 residues. In DNA, the CDR3 is TGTGCCAGCACGAGCGGGGTTTCCTACAATGAGCAGTTCTTC. It specifies CASTSGVSYNEQFF.

This chain connects TRBV7-9 to TRBJ1-1, with D tentatively TRBD1 (5 bases). CDR3 length equals 19 residues. CDR1 and CDR2 (germline): SEHNR, FQNEAQ (reference sequence). V was shortened by 3 bases and J by 0 bases, with 23 bases between the two germline ends. The CDR3 sequence is CASSLNPGADSRMNTEAFF. In nucleotides, the CDR3 is TGTGCCAGCAGCTTGAACCCCGGGGCAGATAGTAGAATGAACACTGAAGCTTTCTTT.

The sample holds a few counts of this clone. This chain connects TRBV30 to TRBJ2-3; 9 bases map to TRBD2. The CDR3 is 14 amino acids. Germline CDR1 is GTSNPN and CDR2 is SVGIG (reference sequence). The ends lost 7 bases at V and 3 bases at J; junction bases unmatched: 8. In nucleotides, the CDR3 is TGTGCCTCTCTCGGAGCGGGGGGAACAGATACGCAGTATTTT. It yields the protein CASLGAGGTDTQYF.

This chain uses TRBV27 with TRBJ2-2, with 8 positions matching TRBD2. Germline V gene lookup returns CDR1 MNHEY and CDR2 SMNVEV (reference sequence). The CDR3 runs to 13 residues. V was clipped by 6 bases and J by 6 bases; unmatched bases: 3. Here the CDR3 DNA reads TGTGCCAGCAGCCGGACTAGCCCCGGGGAGCTGTTTTTT. Its translation is CASSRTSPGELFF.

The chain is built from TRBV6-1 and TRBJ1-2, with 8 bases that match TRBD1. Per the germline V gene, CDR1 is MNHNS and CDR2 is SASEGT. Losses at the gene ends were 2 bases for V and 4 bases for J; bases not matched to a gene: 6. The CDR3 spans 15 residues. The CDR3: CASSEWGQASYGYTF. The CDR3 region has the DNA TGTGCCAGCAGTGAATGGGGACAGGCGTCCTATGGCTACACCTTC.